The clone carrying this T cell receptor (beta chain) appeared many times. Mismatch with germline at one junction end may stem from a read error. Both TCR beta VDJ combination and CDR3 sequence profiling were carried out. Genomic DNA was the template for this profiling. In TCRdb, the reads were re-called with MiXCR into one record per CDR3 protein. The data show 300,000 or so distinct CDR3 sequences, approximately 57% seen once. This entry belongs to a study of CD8+CD57+ T cells in acquired aplastic anemia. Flow cytometry had shown expanded CD8+CD57+ cells in the patients chosen for sequencing. All participating patients were living with severe acquired aplastic anemia. Blood samples were obtained from patients who had received no prior therapy. The sequencing input was sorted CD4+, CD8+, or CD8+CD57+ T cells (not recorded which) from PBMCs. The clonotype was recovered from a human donor with aplastic anemia.

The CDR3 sequence is CASSPGRSTGTQYF. CDR3 nucleotide sequence: TGTGCCAGCAGCCCCGGACGGAGCACAGGTACGCAGTATTTT. The chain joins TRBV7-8 to TRBJ2-3; the D gene is possibly TRBD1 (5 bases). Germline CDR1 and CDR2: SGHVS and FQNEAQ. The CDR3 length is 14 residues.